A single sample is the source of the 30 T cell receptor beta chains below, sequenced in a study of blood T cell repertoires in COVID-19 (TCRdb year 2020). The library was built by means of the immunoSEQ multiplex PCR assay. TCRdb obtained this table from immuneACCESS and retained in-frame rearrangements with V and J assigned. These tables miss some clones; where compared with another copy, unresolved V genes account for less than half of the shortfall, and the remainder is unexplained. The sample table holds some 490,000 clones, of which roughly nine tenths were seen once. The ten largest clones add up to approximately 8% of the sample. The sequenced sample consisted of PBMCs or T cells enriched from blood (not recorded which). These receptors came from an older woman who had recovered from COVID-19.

The CDR3 nucleotides are TGTGCCAGTAGCATAATCACAGGGGGCGCTTCCTCACCCCTCCACTTT. This gives the protein CASSIITGGASSPLHF. The rearrangement uses TRBV19 and TRBJ1-6, with 9 bases aligning to TRBD1. Trimming removed 6 bases from V and 10 bases from J; junction bases left unmatched: 13. Germline loops: CDR1 LNHDA, CDR2 SQIVND (reference sequence). The CDR3 has 16 residues.

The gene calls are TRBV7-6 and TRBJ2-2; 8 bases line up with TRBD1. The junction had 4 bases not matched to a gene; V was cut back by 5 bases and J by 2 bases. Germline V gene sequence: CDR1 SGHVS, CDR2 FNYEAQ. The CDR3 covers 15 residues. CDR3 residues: CASSLGQDNTGELFF. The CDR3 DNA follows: TGTGCCAGCAGCCTGGGACAGGATAACACCGGGGAGCTGTTTTTT.

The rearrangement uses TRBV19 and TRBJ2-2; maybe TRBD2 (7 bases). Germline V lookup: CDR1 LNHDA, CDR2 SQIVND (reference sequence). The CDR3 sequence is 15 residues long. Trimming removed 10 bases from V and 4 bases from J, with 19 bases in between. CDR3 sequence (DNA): TGTGCCACGCGAGCGGCGGGGGCCCCCACCGGGGAGCTGTTTTTT. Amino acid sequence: CATRAAGAPTGELFF.

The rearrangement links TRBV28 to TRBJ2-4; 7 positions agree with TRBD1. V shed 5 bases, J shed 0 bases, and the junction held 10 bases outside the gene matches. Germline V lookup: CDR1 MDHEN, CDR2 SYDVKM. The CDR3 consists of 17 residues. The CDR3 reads CASSRPRQGLAKNIQYF. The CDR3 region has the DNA TGTGCCAGCAGTCGACCTAGACAGGGTTTAGCCAAAAACATTCAGTACTTC.

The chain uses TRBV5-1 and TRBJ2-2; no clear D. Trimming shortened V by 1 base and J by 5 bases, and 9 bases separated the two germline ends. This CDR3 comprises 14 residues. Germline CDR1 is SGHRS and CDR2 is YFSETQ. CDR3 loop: CASSLTPGTGELFF. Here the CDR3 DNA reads TGCGCCAGCAGCTTGACACCAGGTACCGGGGAGCTGTTTTTT.

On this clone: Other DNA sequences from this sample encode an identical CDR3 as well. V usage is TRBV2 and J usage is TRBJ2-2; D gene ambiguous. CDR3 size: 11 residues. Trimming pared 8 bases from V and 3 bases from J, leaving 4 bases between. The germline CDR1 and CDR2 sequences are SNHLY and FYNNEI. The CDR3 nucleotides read TGTGCCAGCTCGTACACCGGGGAGCTGTTTTTT. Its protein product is CASSYTGELFF.

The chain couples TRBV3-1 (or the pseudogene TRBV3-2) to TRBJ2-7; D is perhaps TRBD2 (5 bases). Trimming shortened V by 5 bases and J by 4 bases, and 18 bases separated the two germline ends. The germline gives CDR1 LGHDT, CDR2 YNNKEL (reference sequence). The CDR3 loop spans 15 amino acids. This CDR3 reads CASSEGPGHRYEQYF. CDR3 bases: TGTGCCAGCAGCGAGGGCCCCGGGCATAGATACGAGCAGTACTTC.

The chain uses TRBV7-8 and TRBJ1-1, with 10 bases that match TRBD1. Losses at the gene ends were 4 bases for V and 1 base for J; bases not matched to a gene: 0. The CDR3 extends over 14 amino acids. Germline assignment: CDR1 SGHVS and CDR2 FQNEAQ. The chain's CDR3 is CASSWDRGNTEAFF. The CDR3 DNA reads TGTGCCAGCAGCTGGGACAGGGGGAACACTGAAGCTTTCTTT.

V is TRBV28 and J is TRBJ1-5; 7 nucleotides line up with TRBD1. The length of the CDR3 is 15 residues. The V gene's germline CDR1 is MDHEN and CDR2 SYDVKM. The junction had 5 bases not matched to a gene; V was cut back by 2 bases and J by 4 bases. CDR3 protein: CASSLRGRGNQPQHF. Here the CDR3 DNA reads TGTGCCAGCAGTTTAAGGGGGCGGGGAAATCAGCCCCAGCATTTT. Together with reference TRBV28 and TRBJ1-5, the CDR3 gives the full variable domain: DVKVTQSSRYLVKRTGEKVFLECVQDMDHENMFWYRQDPGLGLRLIYFSYDVKMKEKGDIPEGYSVSREKKERFSLILESASTNQTSMYLCASSLRGRGNQPQHFGDGTRLSIL.

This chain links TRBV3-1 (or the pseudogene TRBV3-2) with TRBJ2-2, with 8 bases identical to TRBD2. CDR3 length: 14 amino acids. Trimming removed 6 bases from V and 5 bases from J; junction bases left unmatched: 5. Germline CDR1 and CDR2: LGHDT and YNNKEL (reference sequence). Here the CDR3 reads CASRLQRGTGELFF. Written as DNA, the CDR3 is TGTGCCAGCAGACTCCAGCGGGGGACCGGGGAGCTGTTTTTT.

CDR3 loop: CASSHARTGGGNTIYF. CDR3 nucleotide sequence: TGTGCCAGCAGCCATGCACGTACAGGGGGGGGAAACACCATATATTTT. V usage is TRBV3-1 (or the pseudogene TRBV3-2) and J usage is TRBJ1-3; 8 bases are shared with TRBD1. Germline V gene lookup returns CDR1 LGHDT and CDR2 YNNKEL (reference sequence). V lost 3 bases, J lost 4 bases, and 8 bases stayed unmatched. The CDR3 is made up of 16 amino acids.

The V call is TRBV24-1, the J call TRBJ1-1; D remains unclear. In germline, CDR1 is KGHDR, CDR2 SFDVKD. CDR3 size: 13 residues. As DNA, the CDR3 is TGTGCGGTGAGTAAGGGCGAGGACTACGGAGCTTTCTTT. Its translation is CAVSKGEDYGAFF.

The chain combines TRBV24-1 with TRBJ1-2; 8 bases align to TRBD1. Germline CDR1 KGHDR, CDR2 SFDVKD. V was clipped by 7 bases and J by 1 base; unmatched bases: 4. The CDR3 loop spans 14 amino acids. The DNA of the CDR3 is TGTGCCACCAGCCCGGACAGGGTTAACTATGGCTACACCTTC. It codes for CATSPDRVNYGYTF.

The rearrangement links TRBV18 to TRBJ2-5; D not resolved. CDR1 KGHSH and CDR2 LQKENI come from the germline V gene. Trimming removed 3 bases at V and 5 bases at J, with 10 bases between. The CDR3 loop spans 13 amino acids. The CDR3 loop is CASSPSQDETQYF. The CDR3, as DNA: TGTGCCAGCTCACCGAGCCAGGATGAGACCCAGTACTTC.

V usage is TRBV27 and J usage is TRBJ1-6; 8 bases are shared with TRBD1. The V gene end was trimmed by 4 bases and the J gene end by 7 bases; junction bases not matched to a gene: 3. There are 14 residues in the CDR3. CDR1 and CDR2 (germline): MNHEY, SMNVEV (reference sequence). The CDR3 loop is CASSYRGVNSPLHF. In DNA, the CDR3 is TGTGCCAGCAGTTACAGGGGGGTCAATTCACCCCTCCACTTT.

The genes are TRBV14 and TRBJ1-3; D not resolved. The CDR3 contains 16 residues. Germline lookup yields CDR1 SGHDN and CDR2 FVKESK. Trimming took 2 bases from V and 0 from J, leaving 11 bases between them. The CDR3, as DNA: TGTGCCAGCAGCCAATTGCCCCTAAGCTCTGGAAACACCATATATTTT. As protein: CASSQLPLSSGNTIYF. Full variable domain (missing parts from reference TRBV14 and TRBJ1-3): EAGVTQFPSHSVIEKGQTVTLRCDPISGHDNLYWYRRVMGKEIKFLLHFVKESKQDESGMPNNRFLAERTGGTYSTLKVQPAELEDSGVYFCASSQLPLSSGNTIYFGEGSWLTVV.

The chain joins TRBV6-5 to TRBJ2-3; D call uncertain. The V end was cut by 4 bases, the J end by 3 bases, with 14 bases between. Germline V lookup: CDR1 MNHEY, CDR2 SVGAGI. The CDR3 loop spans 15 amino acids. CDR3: CASSSSPFNTDTQYF. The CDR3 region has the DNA TGTGCCAGCAGTTCCTCCCCCTTTAATACAGATACGCAGTATTTT.

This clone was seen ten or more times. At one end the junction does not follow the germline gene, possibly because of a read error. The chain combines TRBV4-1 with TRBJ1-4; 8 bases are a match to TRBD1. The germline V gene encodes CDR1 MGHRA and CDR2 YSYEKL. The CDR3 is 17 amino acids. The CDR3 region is CASSQGRRTGPNEKLFF. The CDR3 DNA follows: TGCGCCAGCAGTCAAGGGAGACGGACAGGGCCTAATGAAAAACTGTTTTTT.

This CDR3 is CASSLLADNEKLFF. DNA for the CDR3: TGCGCCAGCAGCTTACTTGCGGATAATGAAAAACTGTTTTTT. J is TRBJ1-4 and V is TRBV5-1, with D hard to call. Trimming pared 2 bases from V and 4 bases from J, leaving 9 bases between. Germline V gene sequence: CDR1 SGHRS, CDR2 YFSETQ. This CDR3 region has 14 residues.

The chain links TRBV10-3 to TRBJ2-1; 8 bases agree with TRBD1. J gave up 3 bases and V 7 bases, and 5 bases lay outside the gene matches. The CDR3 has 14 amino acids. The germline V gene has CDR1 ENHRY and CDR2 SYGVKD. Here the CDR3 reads CAIKTGQVYNEQFF. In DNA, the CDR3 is TGTGCCATCAAAACGGGACAGGTCTACAATGAGCAGTTCTTC.

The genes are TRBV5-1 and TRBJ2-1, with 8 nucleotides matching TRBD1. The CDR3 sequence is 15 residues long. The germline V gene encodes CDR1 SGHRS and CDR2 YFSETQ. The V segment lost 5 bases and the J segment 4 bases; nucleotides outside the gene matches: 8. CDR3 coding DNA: TGCGCCAGCAGTTCGGCAGGGGGCGGGTACAATGAGCAGTTCTTC. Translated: CASSSAGGGYNEQFF.

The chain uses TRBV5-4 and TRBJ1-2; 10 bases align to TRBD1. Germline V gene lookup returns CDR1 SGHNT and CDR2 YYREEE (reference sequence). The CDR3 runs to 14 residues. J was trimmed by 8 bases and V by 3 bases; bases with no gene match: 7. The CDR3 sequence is CASSSRQGARGYTF. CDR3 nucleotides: TGTGCCAGCAGCTCAAGACAGGGGGCGCGAGGCTACACCTTC.

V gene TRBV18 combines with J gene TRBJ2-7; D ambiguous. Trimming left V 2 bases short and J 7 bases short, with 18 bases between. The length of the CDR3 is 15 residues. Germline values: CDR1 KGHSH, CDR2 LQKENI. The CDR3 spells CASSPKATANGEQYF. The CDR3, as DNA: TGTGCCAGCTCACCAAAGGCGACTGCCAATGGGGAGCAGTACTTC.

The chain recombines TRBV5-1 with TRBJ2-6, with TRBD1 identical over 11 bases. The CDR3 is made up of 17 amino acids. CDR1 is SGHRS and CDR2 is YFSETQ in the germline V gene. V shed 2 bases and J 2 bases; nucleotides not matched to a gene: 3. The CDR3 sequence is CASSFAGQGAGANVLTF. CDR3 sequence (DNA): TGCGCCAGCAGCTTTGCGGGACAGGGGGCTGGGGCCAACGTCCTGACTTTC.

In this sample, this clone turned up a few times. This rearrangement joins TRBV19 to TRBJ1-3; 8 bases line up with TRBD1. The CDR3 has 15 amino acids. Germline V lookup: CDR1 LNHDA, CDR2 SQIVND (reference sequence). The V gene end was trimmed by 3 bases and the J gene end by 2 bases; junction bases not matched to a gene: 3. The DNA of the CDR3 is TGTGCCAGTAGTATGGACAGGGTCCCTGGAAACACCATATATTTT. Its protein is CASSMDRVPGNTIYF.

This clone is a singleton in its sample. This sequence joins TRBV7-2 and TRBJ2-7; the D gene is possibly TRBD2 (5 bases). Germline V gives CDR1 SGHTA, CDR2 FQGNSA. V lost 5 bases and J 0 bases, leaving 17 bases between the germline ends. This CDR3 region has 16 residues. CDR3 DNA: TGTGCCAGCAGCCTCCCATTGGGTACTAGCTCCTACGAGCAGTACTTC. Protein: CASSLPLGTSSYEQYF.

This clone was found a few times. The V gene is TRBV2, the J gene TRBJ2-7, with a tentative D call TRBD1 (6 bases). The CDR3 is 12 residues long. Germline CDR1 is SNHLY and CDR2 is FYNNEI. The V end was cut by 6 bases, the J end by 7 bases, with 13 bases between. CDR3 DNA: TGTGCCAGCAGCGAGACAGGACGAGAGCAGTACTTC. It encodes CASSETGREQYF.

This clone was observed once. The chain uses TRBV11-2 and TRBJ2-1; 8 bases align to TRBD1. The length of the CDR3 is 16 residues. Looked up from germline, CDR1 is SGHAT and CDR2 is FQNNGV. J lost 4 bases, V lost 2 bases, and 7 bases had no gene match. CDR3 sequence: CASSLRAGGLYNEQFF. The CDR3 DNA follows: TGTGCCAGCAGCTTACGGGCAGGGGGCCTGTACAATGAGCAGTTCTTC.

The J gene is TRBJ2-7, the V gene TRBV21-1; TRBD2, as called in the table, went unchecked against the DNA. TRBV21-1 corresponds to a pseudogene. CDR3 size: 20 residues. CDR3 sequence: CASSNVWTYPPDLSSYEQYF. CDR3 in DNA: TGTGCCAGCAGCAACGTCTGGACTTATCCCCCAGATCTAAGCTCCTACGAGCAGTACTTC.

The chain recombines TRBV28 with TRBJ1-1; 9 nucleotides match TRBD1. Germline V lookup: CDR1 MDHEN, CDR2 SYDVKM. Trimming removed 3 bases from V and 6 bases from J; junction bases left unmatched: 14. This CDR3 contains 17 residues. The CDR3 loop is CASSFLIIRDRAAEAFF. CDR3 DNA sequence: TGTGCCAGCAGTTTTCTTATTATTCGGGACAGGGCCGCTGAAGCTTTCTTT.